A selection of T cell receptor beta chains follows, all from one sample in a study of patients and donors after allogeneic stem cell transplantation. TCRdb processed the RT-PCR reads anew with MiXCR; each CDR3 protein has one entry. The profile shows roughly 880,000 distinct CDR3 sequences, roughly 18% of them singletons. The sequenced material came from blood, either unsorted or a sorted T cell fraction (not recorded which). These receptors were taken from a human donor who was either an allogeneic HSCT recipient or a stem cell or donor lymphocyte infusion donor (not recorded which). It is not recorded whose cells these are; they may come from a transplant donor. Both conserved end residues are part of each CDR3. D genes are given only for firm matches. Some rows mark clone size as missing; the rest say once, few, many or name a class of expanded clone.

>TRBD2|TRBV6-2/TRBV6-3|NA|TRBJ2-3
TGTGCCAGCAGTGCTCTAGCGGGCACAGATACGCAGTATTTT
CASSALAGTDTQYF
>NA|TRBV6-5|few|TRBJ2-7
TGTGCCAGCAGTTTCAGGGTACAACCCTACGAGCAGTACTTC
CASSFRVQPYEQYF
>TRBD1|TRBV5-1|few|TRBJ2-7
TGCGCCAGCAGCTTGCGCTCCGGACAGGGAAGCTACGAGCAGTACTTC
CASSLRSGQGSYEQYF
>TRBD1|TRBV5-1|NA|TRBJ2-3
TGCGCCAGCAGCCGGGGACAGGTCACAGATACGCAGTATTTT
CASSRGQVTDTQYF
>TRBD1|TRBV6-1|few|TRBJ2-7
TGTGCCAGCAGTGACCCACCGGGACAGGGTGGCGAGCAGTACTTC
CASSDPPGQGGEQYF
>TRBD2|TRBV11-2|NA|TRBJ2-5
TGTGCCAGCAGCTCCGGGACTAGCGGGGGGGCTCGTCAAGAGACCCAGTACTTC
CASSSGTSGGARQETQYF
>TRBD2|TRBV20-1|few|TRBJ2-5
TGCAGTGCTAGAGTTCTAGCGGGATCCCAAGAGACCCAGTACTTC
CSARVLAGSQETQYF
>NA|TRBV5-1|many|TRBJ1-5
TGCGCCAGCAGCTTGGAGGGGGGTGTCAATCAGCCCCAGCATTTT
CASSLEGGVNQPQHF
>NA|TRBV27|NA|TRBJ2-7
TGTGCCAGCACCAGAGCGGATGCCTACTCCTACGAGCAGTACTTC
CASTRADAYSYEQYF
>TRBD2|TRBV20-1|many|TRBJ2-1
TGCAGTGCTAGAGAGGCAGTTAGCGGGGGCCCATACAATGAGCAGTTCTTC
CSAREAVSGGPYNEQFF
>NA|TRBV12-5|few|TRBJ2-1
TGTGCTAGTGGTTTGATGACTAGGCGGGTCAATGAGCAGTTCTTC
CASGLMTRRVNEQFF
>TRBD2|TRBV7-3|NA|TRBJ2-3
TGTGCCAGCAGCCTCCGGACTAGCGGTACCCGCACAGATACGCAGTATTTT
CASSLRTSGTRTDTQYF
>NA|TRBV5-1|few|TRBJ2-5
TGCGCCAGCAGCTTGGCTCGGGAGTCAGAGACCCAGTACTTC
CASSLARESETQYF
>TRBD1|TRBV5-1|few|TRBJ1-1
TGCGCCAGCAGAGAGGGACAGATGAACACTGAAGCTTTCTTT
CASREGQMNTEAFF
>NA|TRBV7-9|NA|TRBJ2-4
TGTGCCAGCAGCTTAGAACCACATGCCAAAAACATTCAGTACTTC
CASSLEPHAKNIQYF
>NA|TRBV12-3/TRBV12-4|few|TRBJ2-7
TGTGCCAGCAGTTTCGGAAACGAGCAGTACTTC
CASSFGNEQYF
>NA|TRBV12-3/TRBV12-4|many|TRBJ2-2
TGTGCCAGCAGCGGATTGCGAAACACCGGGGAGCTGTTTTTT
CASSGLRNTGELFF
>NA|TRBV7-8|NA|TRBJ2-3
TGTGCCAGCAGCACCATCAAGGAGAGTACGGATACGCAGTATTTT
CASSTIKESTDTQYF
>TRBD2|TRBV20-1|many|TRBJ2-2
TGCAGTGCTGCGGGACTAGCGGGAGAAGGGGTGGCCGGGGAGCTGTTTTTT
CSAAGLAGEGVAGELFF
>NA|TRBV6-5|few|TRBJ2-7
TGTGCCAGCAGTTACGGGGACACTTCCTACGAGCAGTACTTC
CASSYGDTSYEQYF
>NA|TRBV18|few|TRBJ2-6
TGTGCCAGCTCACCACCGAGAGGACCGGGGGGGGCCAACGTCCTGACTTTC
CASSPPRGPGGANVLTF
>NA|TRBV25-1|once|TRBJ1-2
TGTGCCAGCGGAACAGGGTTTGGTGGCTACACCTTC
CASGTGFGGYTF
>TRBD2|TRBV5-5|many|TRBJ2-1
TGTGCCAGCAGCTTGGCTAGCGGGGCCTACAATGAGCAGTTCTTC
CASSLASGAYNEQFF
>TRBD2|TRBV18|few|TRBJ2-2
TGTGCCAGCTCACCCAGGACTAGCGGGAGTGTAAACACCGGGGAGCTGTTTTTT
CASSPRTSGSVNTGELFF
>TRBD1|TRBV20-1|NA|TRBJ2-7
TGCAGTGCTGGACAGGGGGCTAGCTACGAGCAGTACTTC
CSAGQGASYEQYF
>NA|TRBV12-3/TRBV12-4|NA|TRBJ2-3
TGTGCCAGCAGGGGGCTCCGGATTACGCAGTATTTT
CASRGLRITQYF
>TRBD1|TRBV4-1|few|TRBJ2-3
TGCGCCAGCAGCTCCGAGGACAGGGGGGCAGATACGCAGTATTTT
CASSSEDRGADTQYF
>NA|TRBV2|few|TRBJ1-2
TGTGCCAGCAGTCAACTGGGGCTATATGGCTACACCTTC
CASSQLGLYGYTF
>TRBD1|TRBV6-1|few|TRBJ1-3
TGTGCCAGCAGATTGCGACAGGGGTCTGGAAACACCATATATTTT
CASRLRQGSGNTIYF
>NA|TRBV12-3/TRBV12-4|few|TRBJ1-2
TGTGCCAGCAGTACCGACAGTACGAAGGGCTATGGCTACACCTTC
CASSTDSTKGYGYTF
>NA|TRBV6-5|NA|TRBJ1-4
TGTGCCAGCAGTTACCCCGAACAGGGCACTAATGAAAAACTGTTTTTT
CASSYPEQGTNEKLFF
>NA|TRBV2|NA|TRBJ1-2
TGTGCCAGCAGCCTAGGGGAAACAGCAGTCTATGGCTACACCTTC
CASSLGETAVYGYTF
>NA|TRBV11-2|NA|TRBJ1-1
TGTGCCAGCAGCTTAGAGTATGGGTACACTGAAGCTTTCTTT
CASSLEYGYTEAFF
>TRBD2|TRBV18|few|TRBJ2-2
TGTGCCAGCTCACCACGTACTAGCGGGGGAGCGAACACCGGGGAGCTGTTTTTT
CASSPRTSGGANTGELFF
>NA|TRBV7-9|NA|TRBJ1-1
TGTGCCAGCAGCCCCGCAGGGCGAGGGGACACTGAAGCTTTCTTT
CASSPAGRGDTEAFF
>NA|TRBV20-1|NA|TRBJ1-2
TGCAGCCTCAGTGAGATCTATGGCTACACCTTC
CSLSEIYGYTF
>NA|TRBV9|NA|TRBJ2-5
TGTGCCAGCAGCGTAGGGAGGGTACGGCAAGAGACCCAGTACTTC
CASSVGRVRQETQYF
>NA|TRBV12-3/TRBV12-4|many|TRBJ1-2
TGTGCCAGCAGTTTAGCGAGAGGGGCCTCCTACACCTTC
CASSLARGASYTF
>TRBD1|TRBV6-1|NA|TRBJ2-4
TGTGCCAGCAGTCCTCGGACAGGGTCCATGGCCAAAAACATTCAGTACTTC
CASSPRTGSMAKNIQYF
>NA|TRBV7-2|NA|TRBJ2-5
TGTGCCAGCAGCTTAGATTCTACCCGAGAGACCCAGTACTTC
CASSLDSTRETQYF
>NA|TRBV7-9|NA|TRBJ2-2
TGTGCCATGACGTCAGGAGACACCGGGGAGCTGTTTTTT
CAMTSGDTGELFF
>TRBD1|TRBV4-1|many|TRBJ2-7
TGCGCCAGCAGCCGGACATCACAGGGGCCCTCCTACGAGCAGTACTTC
CASSRTSQGPSYEQYF
>NA|TRBV7-3|NA|TRBJ1-2
TGTGCCAGCAGCCAGGACAACACTCACTATGGCTACACCTTC
CASSQDNTHYGYTF
>TRBD2|TRBV6-1|NA|TRBJ2-2
TGTGCCAGCACTCCCTTGGGACTAGCGGGCGTTTTTGGGGAGCTGTTTTTT
CASTPLGLAGVFGELFF